This TCR beta chain was documented in a study of radiation and T cells in renal cell carcinoma. The time point is: blood 4 weeks post-SBRT, at nephrectomy. The treatment: 15 Gy SBRT to primary tumor, nephrectomy 4 weeks later. V lost 7 bases and J lost 5; bases outside the gene matches: 11. Per the germline V gene, CDR1 is SQVTM and CDR2 is ANQGSEA. The CDR3 contains 16 residues. Profiled with immunoSEQ multiplex PCR; TCRdb holds only in-frame clones, not every one. This table has 130,000 to 150,000 clones, less than 90% appearing once. The source was blood, collected from a patient whose treatment included radiotherapy and nephrectomy. The receptor comes from a woman between 50 and 59 years old with renal cell carcinoma. V gene TRBV29-1 combines with J gene TRBJ2-3; 14 bases agree with TRBD2. The CDR3 here is CSAARLAGGPEDTQYF. CDR3 nucleotides: TGCAGCGCCGCCAGACTAGCGGGAGGGCCCGAAGATACGCAGTATTTT.